This is a list of T cell receptor beta chains from one sample in a study of CD8 T cells in ankylosing spondylitis. A single record per CDR3 protein comes from TCRdb applying MiXCR to the 5' RACE reads. The sample holds 200,000 to 300,000 distinct CDR3 sequences, roughly 25% seen once. Input material: blood, either unsorted or a sorted T cell fraction (not recorded which). Every receptor here comes from a male donor with ankylosing spondylitis or in good health (not recorded which). CDR3s include the opening cysteine and the closing phenylalanine or tryptophan.

J: TRBJ2-5; V: TRBV20-1; CDR3: CSARARTATETQYF
J: TRBJ2-6; V: TRBV20-1; CDR3: CSARDRALGANVLTF
J: TRBJ2-2; V: TRBV5-1; CDR3: CASSVSYREGTGELFF
J: TRBJ2-1; V: TRBV6-1; CDR3: CASSNAAGWNEQFF
J: TRBJ2-5; V: TRBV20-1; CDR3: CSASRGQGRAETQYF
J: TRBJ2-7; V: TRBV20-1; CDR3: CSARDNRGWEQYF
J: TRBJ1-6; V: TRBV29-1; CDR3: CSAGDGGAKSPLHF
J: TRBJ1-1; V: TRBV4-2; CDR3: CASSPLRDTEAFF
J: TRBJ2-3; V: TRBV4-2; CDR3: CASSQGYQGFVSTDTQYF
J: TRBJ2-7; V: TRBV6-6; CDR3: CASSYEAFYEQYF
J: TRBJ1-2; V: TRBV25-1; CDR3: CATLLGLSYTF
J: TRBJ2-3; V: TRBV20-1; CDR3: CSASPTPGTGWADTQYF
J: TRBJ2-7; V: TRBV7-6; CDR3: CASSLGPTPDEQYF
J: TRBJ2-3; V: TRBV24-1; CDR3: CATRGGDTQYF
J: TRBJ1-2; V: TRBV20-1; CDR3: CSAIPQGSF
J: TRBJ2-1; V: TRBV5-1; CDR3: CASSPGEAYNEQFF
J: TRBJ2-1; V: TRBV29-1; CDR3: CSVEDGEVGKFF
J: TRBJ2-7; V: TRBV28; CDR3: CASSPSAGGYEQYF
J: TRBJ2-7; V: TRBV20-1; CDR3: CSARDIRGSSYEQYF
J: TRBJ1-2; V: TRBV29-1; CDR3: CSVGTGWGYGYTF
J: TRBJ2-1; V: TRBV15; CDR3: CATSRDLGAKGNEQFF
J: TRBJ2-1; V: TRBV12-3/TRBV12-4; CDR3: CASRPLAGDYNEQFF
J: TRBJ1-1; V: TRBV19; CDR3: CASSISDRANTEAFF
J: TRBJ2-2; V: TRBV9; CDR3: CASSAPTSDVDTGELFF
J: TRBJ2-1; V: TRBV20-1; CDR3: CSARTQGTLDSYNEQFF
J: TRBJ2-3; V: TRBV29-1; CDR3: CSVVGLSDTQYF
J: TRBJ2-7; V: TRBV3-1; CDR3: CASSHSSLGGYEQYF
J: TRBJ1-6; V: TRBV6-1; CDR3: CASYRDPNSPLHF
J: TRBJ1-1; V: TRBV12-3/TRBV12-4; CDR3: CASRRGRRDTEAFF
J: TRBJ1-6; V: TRBV20-1; CDR3: CSANRDRVVGSPLHF
J: TRBJ1-6; V: TRBV18; CDR3: CASSPPPGSPLHF
J: TRBJ2-3; V: TRBV29-1; CDR3: CSVRAFSSTDTQYF
J: TRBJ1-1; V: TRBV10-3; CDR3: CAIGSSDTEAFF
J: TRBJ1-4; V: TRBV29-1; CDR3: CSVEETGTEKLFF
J: TRBJ2-7; V: TRBV29-1; CDR3: CSVEDPGWKGPLSYEQYF
J: TRBJ2-7; V: TRBV11-2; CDR3: CASSSGQGYYEQYF
J: TRBJ2-2; V: TRBV29-1; CDR3: CSVDTVTGELFF
J: TRBJ2-7; V: TRBV20-1; CDR3: CSASTGSSYEQYF
J: TRBJ2-2; V: TRBV28; CDR3: CASSPAGNTGELFF
J: TRBJ2-3; V: TRBV7-2; CDR3: CASSLEVATADTQYF
J: TRBJ1-5; V: TRBV29-1; CDR3: CSATTGRNQPQHF
J: TRBJ1-5; V: TRBV20-1; CDR3: CSAREQKTSNQPQHF
J: TRBJ2-2; V: TRBV11-2; CDR3: CASSQGGRNSGELFF
J: TRBJ2-5; V: TRBV2; CDR3: CASRTAGGGETQYF
J: TRBJ2-3; V: TRBV10-3; CDR3: CAISDVGTGGSDTQYF
J: TRBJ2-1; V: TRBV5-1; CDR3: CASSLSGDSGNEQFF
J: TRBJ1-2; V: TRBV20-1; CDR3: CSARWGRRGNYGYTF
J: TRBJ2-7; V: TRBV20-1; CDR3: CSARDEARAYEQYF
J: TRBJ1-4; V: TRBV6-5; CDR3: CASSYQGGIGEKLFF
J: TRBJ1-3; V: TRBV3-1; CDR3: CASSLDYEGSGNTIYF
J: TRBJ2-1; V: TRBV7-2; CDR3: CASSLVGQPINEQFF
J: TRBJ2-6; V: TRBV20-1; CDR3: CSAIGASGANVLTF
J: TRBJ2-7; V: TRBV12-3/TRBV12-4; CDR3: CASRRRGHYEQYF
J: TRBJ1-4; V: TRBV20-1; CDR3: CSARVGRVGEKLFF
J: TRBJ1-6; V: TRBV6-1; CDR3: CASSEVTPNSPLHF
J: TRBJ1-5; V: TRBV3-1; CDR3: CASSQGYGANQPQHF
J: TRBJ2-1; V: TRBV5-6; CDR3: CASSPTSGGLEEQFF
J: TRBJ2-5; V: TRBV7-8; CDR3: CASSLQAAGETQYF
J: TRBJ1-3; V: TRBV12-3/TRBV12-4; CDR3: CASSLLQTSGNTIYF
J: TRBJ2-7; V: TRBV20-1; CDR3: CSARAQRGDYEQYF